The 5 T cell receptor beta chains reported below all come from one sample, sequenced in a study of neurological immune-mediated disorders. TCRdb called the 5' RACE reads again in MiXCR, with one record for every CDR3 protein. The repertoire holds about 65,000 distinct CDR3 sequences, with roughly 3.7% as singletons. Sequencing was performed on PBMCs. These receptors originate from a man aged 50 or older with multiple sclerosis.

This clonotype was seen many times. The J gene is TRBJ1-3, the V gene TRBV5-1; D gene uncertain. The length of the CDR3 is 16 residues. The ends were cut back, 4 bases at V and 2 bases at J, with 16 bases in the middle. Germline V CDR1 and CDR2: SGHRS, YFSETQ. The CDR3 reads CASSRDPSTAGNTIYF. The CDR3, as DNA: TGCGCCAGCAGCCGCGACCCCAGTACAGCTGGAAACACCATATATTTT.

Ten or more counts support this clonotype. The chain combines TRBV7-9 with TRBJ2-2; no definite D call. The CDR3 has 15 amino acids. V was pared by 4 bases and J by 1 base, with 10 bases between. The V gene's germline CDR1 is SEHNR and CDR2 FQNEAQ (reference sequence). CDR3 region: CASSWRPENTGELFF. In DNA form, the CDR3 reads TGTGCCAGCAGCTGGCGCCCCGAGAACACCGGGGAGCTGTTTTTT.

This clonotype was observed at least ten times. V usage is TRBV5-5 and J usage is TRBJ1-5; no firm D call. V was shortened by 0 bases and J by 0 bases, with 7 bases between the two germline ends. There are 15 residues in the CDR3. CDR1 and CDR2 from the germline V gene are SGHKS and YYEKEE (reference sequence). The CDR3 loop reads CASSLVQISNQPQHF. CDR3 DNA: TGTGCCAGCAGCTTGGTACAGATTAGCAATCAGCCCCAGCATTTT.

This clonotype appeared many times. This chain connects TRBV20-1 to TRBJ2-2; D is perhaps TRBD2 (6 bases). V lost 6 bases to trimming and J lost 0 bases, with 11 bases between them. The germline CDR1 and CDR2 sequences are DFQATT and SNEGSKA (reference sequence). This CDR3 spans 14 amino acids. The CDR3: CSALDYTNTGELFF. DNA for the CDR3: TGCAGTGCCCTGGACTATACGAACACCGGGGAGCTGTTTTTT.

Many counts were recorded for this clonotype. The chain joins TRBV5-1 to TRBJ2-3; 9 bases line up with TRBD1. This CDR3 is 14 amino acids long. The V gene's germline CDR1 is SGHRS and CDR2 YFSETQ. Germline trimming cut 4 bases from V and 13 bases from J; bases unmatched to any gene: 13. DNA for the CDR3: TGCGCCAGCAGCCAGGGACAGGGTATGAGGTCAGAGTATTTT. This encodes CASSQGQGMRSEYF.